The 30 T cell receptor beta chains listed next were all sequenced from one sample in a study of cytomegalovirus exposure and HLA in healthy donors. In the PCR, 60 Vbeta and 13 Jbeta primers were used. The assay was immunoSEQ multiplex PCR, and TCRdb's table has in-frame clones only and misses some. The repertoire holds about 190,000 clones, with about 90% as singletons. Sequenced input: PBMCs. The receptors derive from a man younger than 40 in good health and CMV-seronegative.

The chain is built from TRBV28 and TRBJ2-1; 7 nucleotides line up with TRBD2. With V trimmed by 4 bases and J by 10 bases, 7 bases remained unmatched. CDR3 length equals 13 residues. Germline V lookup: CDR1 MDHEN, CDR2 SYDVKM. The CDR3 sequence: CASSSTSDVEQFF. DNA of the CDR3: TGTGCCAGCAGTTCTACTAGCGATGTCGAGCAGTTCTTC.

V gene TRBV27 combines with J gene TRBJ2-3; 10 positions match TRBD2. Trimming removed 5 bases from V and 6 bases from J; junction bases left unmatched: 5. Germline V lookup: CDR1 MNHEY, CDR2 SMNVEV (reference sequence). This CDR3 has 14 residues. The CDR3, as DNA: TGTGCCAGCAGTGGGACTAGCGAATCGGATACGCAGTATTTT. It is translated as CASSGTSESDTQYF.

The J gene is TRBJ2-5, the V gene TRBV11-3, with 7 bases fitting TRBD1. The CDR3 covers 16 residues. V dropped 0 bases and J dropped 2; count of bases not matched to a gene: 6. Germline lookup yields CDR1 SGHNT and CDR2 YENEEA. The CDR3: CASSLDSPGQQETQYF. CDR3 DNA sequence: TGTGCCAGCAGCTTAGATTCCCCGGGACAGCAAGAGACCCAGTACTTC.

The V call is TRBV7-9, the J call TRBJ2-7; 8 bases align to TRBD2. Germline trimming cut 1 base from V and 1 base from J; bases unmatched to any gene: 3. CDR1 is SEHNR and CDR2 is FQNEAQ in the germline V gene (reference sequence). There are 15 residues in the CDR3. CDR3 in amino acids: CASSLVASGSYEQYF. The CDR3 coding sequence is TGTGCCAGCAGCTTAGTGGCTAGCGGGTCCTACGAGCAGTACTTC.

This clone has just one count. The chain has TRBV25-1 and TRBJ1-1, with D unclear. Germline CDR1 reads MGHDK; CDR2 reads SYGVNS. This CDR3 is 14 amino acids long. With 4 bases removed from V and 3 bases from J, the gap between germline ends came to 12 bases. The CDR3 nucleotides read TGTGCCAGCAGTGCCGGGGTGCGGGACACTGAAGCTTTCTTT. The encoded protein is CASSAGVRDTEAFF.

The V and J genes are TRBV29-1 and TRBJ2-1; 8 nucleotides align to TRBD2. V dropped 6 bases and J dropped 9; count of bases not matched to a gene: 7. Germline CDR1 SQVTM, CDR2 ANQGSEA. The CDR3 covers 12 residues. The chain's CDR3 is CSVDGLASEQFF. The CDR3 coding sequence is TGCAGCGTGGATGGACTAGCAAGTGAGCAGTTCTTC.

V and J are TRBV7-2 and TRBJ1-2; D is perhaps TRBD1 (6 bases). The length of the CDR3 is 13 residues. The ends were cut back, 5 bases at V and 3 bases at J, with 10 bases in the middle. Germline CDR1 reads SGHTA; CDR2 reads FQGNSA. Here the CDR3 reads CASSPDSHYGYTF. The CDR3 DNA is TGTGCCAGCAGCCCGGACAGCCACTATGGCTACACCTTC.

CDR3 DNA sequence: TGTGCCAGCAGCGCCGGACAGAAAGCTTTCTTT. Translating it yields CASSAGQKAFF. The rearrangement joins TRBV7-9 to TRBJ1-1, with D maybe TRBD1 (6 bases). The CDR3 extends over 11 amino acids. Trimming stripped 5 bases from V and 9 bases from J, with 10 bases between. CDR1 and CDR2 (germline): SEHNR, FQNEAQ (reference sequence).

The rearrangement joins TRBV7-2 to TRBJ2-5; possible D gene TRBD1, 6 bases. Trimming left V 0 bases short and J 2 bases short, with 7 bases between. CDR1 is SGHTA, CDR2 FQGNSA, per germline. The CDR3 has 14 amino acids. CDR3 sequence reads: CASSLAGHQETQYF. CDR3 sequence (DNA): TGTGCCAGCAGCTTAGCGGGACATCAAGAGACCCAGTACTTC.

This sequence joins TRBV7-9 and TRBJ1-5; D might be TRBD1 (5 bases). The CDR3 totals 14 residues. Trimming shortened V by 5 bases and J by 7 bases, and 15 bases separated the two germline ends. CDR1 SEHNR and CDR2 FQNEAQ come from the germline V gene (reference sequence). CDR3 DNA sequence: TGTGCCAGCAGCAACACGGGGGTGGGCCAGCCCCAGCATTTT. Encoded protein: CASSNTGVGQPQHF.

The rearrangement uses TRBV7-6 and TRBJ2-5; D may be TRBD1 (6 bases). CDR1 and CDR2 (germline): SGHVS, FNYEAQ. V was shortened by 1 base and J by 6 bases, with 12 bases between the two germline ends. The CDR3 covers 14 residues. For the CDR3, the DNA is TGTGCCAGCAGCTTAGGCGTCAGGGGAAAGACCCAGTACTTC. Amino acids: CASSLGVRGKTQYF.

The V call is TRBV7-9, the J call TRBJ1-1, with D possibly matching TRBD1 (6 bases). The CDR3 contains 16 residues. The V end was cut by 4 bases, the J end by 1 base, with 16 bases between. Germline CDR1 is SEHNR and CDR2 is FQNEAQ (reference sequence). The CDR3 bases are TGTGCCAGCAGCTCCAGATACAGGGCTACGAACACTGAAGCTTTCTTT. Translated, it gives CASSSRYRATNTEAFF.

The chain couples TRBV2 to TRBJ2-1, with 13 bases aligning to TRBD2. The CDR3 length is 14 residues. The J segment lost 7 bases and the V segment lost 6 bases, leaving 3 bases of the junction unmatched. CDR1 and CDR2 (germline): SNHLY, FYNNEI. CDR3 coding DNA: TGTGCCAGCAGAAGGACTAGCGGGAGTAATGAGCAGTTCTTC. This codes for CASRRTSGSNEQFF.

The chain couples TRBV28 to TRBJ2-3; D ambiguous. CDR3 length equals 12 residues. Germline V gives CDR1 MDHEN, CDR2 SYDVKM. V gave up 6 bases and J gave up 6 bases, with 10 bases separating them. The CDR3: CASRSRPDTQYF. The CDR3 DNA follows: TGTGCCAGCAGGTCGAGGCCGGATACGCAGTATTTT.

The chain is built from TRBV4-1 and TRBJ2-3, with a possible D match to TRBD2 (6 bases). Germline V gene lookup returns CDR1 MGHRA and CDR2 YSYEKL. V lost 1 base, J lost 0 bases, and 20 bases lay in between. CDR3 length: 19 amino acids. CDR3 loop: CASSQVLPLGGASTDTQYF. The CDR3 DNA reads as TGCGCCAGCAGCCAAGTACTCCCCCTCGGGGGTGCTAGCACAGATACGCAGTATTTT.

The chain carries TRBV28 and TRBJ1-5, with 8 bases fitting TRBD1. This CDR3 contains 15 residues. V was clipped by 0 bases and J by 5 bases; unmatched bases: 3. The germline V gene has CDR1 MDHEN and CDR2 SYDVKM. The CDR3 DNA is TGTGCCAGCAGTTTATGGCAGGGGGCCTATCAGCCCCAGCATTTT. This encodes CASSLWQGAYQPQHF. The variable domain in full, completed from reference TRBV28 and TRBJ1-5, reads DVKVTQSSRYLVKRTGEKVFLECVQDMDHENMFWYRQDPGLGLRLIYFSYDVKMKEKGDIPEGYSVSREKKERFSLILESASTNQTSMYLCASSLWQGAYQPQHFGDGTRLSIL.

Of note for this clone: Other DNA sequences in this sample translate to the same CDR3. This chain uses TRBV13 with TRBJ2-3; TRBD2 matches 8 bases. V lost 7 bases to trimming and J lost 2 bases; unmatched junction nucleotides: 11. Germline V lookup: CDR1 PRHDT, CDR2 FYEKMQ (reference sequence). There are 16 residues in the CDR3. CDR3 in DNA: TGTGCCAGCACCCCTGAGCGGGGGCTAAACACAGATACGCAGTATTTT. Protein sequence: CASTPERGLNTDTQYF.

A few counts support this clone. V is TRBV28 and J is TRBJ2-3, with 7 bases identical to TRBD1. The junction had 7 bases not matched to a gene; V was cut back by 6 bases and J by 7 bases. The CDR3 is 13 amino acids. In germline, CDR1 is MDHEN, CDR2 SYDVKM. The CDR3 loop is CASRDRITNTQYF. CDR3 DNA sequence: TGTGCCAGCAGGGACAGGATTACAAATACGCAGTATTTT. The full variable domain, with the rest looked up from reference TRBV28 and TRBJ2-3, is DVKVTQSSRYLVKRTGEKVFLECVQDMDHENMFWYRQDPGLGLRLIYFSYDVKMKEKGDIPEGYSVSREKKERFSLILESASTNQTSMYLCASRDRITNTQYFGPGTRLTVL.

The chain combines TRBV10-1 with TRBJ2-5, with TRBD2 identical over 11 bases. Germline V gene data show CDR1 as WNHNN and CDR2 as SYGVQD (reference sequence). CDR3 size: 17 residues. J was trimmed by 2 bases and V by 10 bases; bases with no gene match: 15. This CDR3 is CAKKTGSRTSGQETQYF. CDR3 DNA: TGCGCCAAGAAGACAGGGTCTAGGACTAGCGGGCAAGAGACCCAGTACTTC.

The chain carries TRBV6-6 and TRBJ2-7; D perhaps matches TRBD1 (6 bases). This CDR3 is built from 16 residues. Germline V gene data show CDR1 as MNHNY and CDR2 as SVGAGI (reference sequence). Deletions cut 6 bases from V and 5 bases from J, with 23 bases between. The CDR3 sequence: CASSHTVGRGWNEQYF. The DNA of the CDR3 is TGTGCCAGCAGCCATACCGTGGGCAGGGGATGGAACGAGCAGTACTTC.

This chain joins TRBV11-2 and TRBJ1-2; D unclear. Trimming stripped 5 bases from V and 5 bases from J, with 15 bases between. Germline CDR1 reads SGHAT; CDR2 reads FQNNGV. The CDR3 sequence is 14 residues long. This chain's CDR3 is CASSPGVAPYGYTF. The CDR3 DNA follows: TGTGCCAGCAGCCCCGGGGTGGCGCCATATGGCTACACCTTC.

CDR3 amino acids: CASSLPGQGKGGYTF. CDR3 coding DNA: TGTGCCAGCAGCTTACCGGGACAGGGTAAAGGCGGCTACACCTTC. V is TRBV7-9 and J is TRBJ1-2; 9 bases agree with TRBD1. The CDR3 is 15 residues long. Germline V gene data show CDR1 as SEHNR and CDR2 as FQNEAQ (reference sequence). Trimming took 2 bases from V and 8 from J; bases not matched to a gene: 9.

This chain links TRBV18 with TRBJ2-1; a possible D gene is TRBD2 (6 bases). Trimming removed 2 bases at V and 0 bases at J, with 14 bases between. The germline V gene has CDR1 KGHSH and CDR2 LQKENI. The CDR3 is made up of 17 amino acids. CDR3: CASSPFSGRSSYNEQFF. CDR3 nucleotides: TGTGCCAGCTCACCATTTTCGGGGAGGAGCTCCTACAATGAGCAGTTCTTC.

The rearrangement uses TRBV7-2 and TRBJ1-2; maybe TRBD1 (6 bases). Germline V gives CDR1 SGHTA, CDR2 FQGNSA. This CDR3 is 12 amino acids long. The V gene lost 6 bases and the J gene lost 6 bases, with 11 bases spanning the gap. This chain's CDR3 is CASSSNRDGYTF. CDR3 bases: TGTGCCAGCAGTAGTAACAGGGATGGCTACACCTTC.

The chain joins TRBV25-1 to TRBJ1-2; D not resolved. CDR3 size: 14 residues. Germline loops: CDR1 MGHDK, CDR2 SYGVNS. Trimming removed 0 bases at V and 6 bases at J, with 11 bases between. CDR3 nucleotide sequence: TGTGCCAGCAGTGAATATGAGGTGCCCCATGGCTACACCTTC. This gives the protein CASSEYEVPHGYTF.

CDR3 region: CSVYPGGGARNEQFF. The CDR3 DNA reads as TGCAGCGTCTACCCTGGCGGGGGGGCCAGAAATGAGCAGTTCTTC. The chain recombines TRBV29-1 with TRBJ2-1, with TRBD2 matching 9 bases. Losses at the gene ends were 6 bases for V and 7 bases for J; bases not matched to a gene: 13. The CDR3 contains 15 residues. Germline assignment: CDR1 SQVTM and CDR2 ANQGSEA.

This clone has a handful of counts. The rearrangement uses TRBV11-1 and TRBJ2-1; 7 nucleotides line up with TRBD1. The CDR3 contains 15 residues. V shed 6 bases and J 2 bases; nucleotides not matched to a gene: 7. Germline V lookup: CDR1 SGHAT, CDR2 FQDESV (reference sequence). The CDR3 sequence: CASRTGQGTYNEQFF. Here the CDR3 DNA reads TGTGCCAGCAGGACAGGGCAGGGAACCTACAATGAGCAGTTCTTC.

The J gene is TRBJ2-5, the V gene TRBV4-1; TRBD1 matches 7 bases. V trimming: 1 base; J trimming: 6 bases; junction bases outside the gene matches: 5. Germline-derived CDR1 and CDR2 are MGHRA and YSYEKL. The CDR3 is 14 residues long. The CDR3 nucleotides are TGCGCCAGCAGCCAAGGACAGGGATGGCAGACCCAGTACTTC. It yields the protein CASSQGQGWQTQYF.

The chain recombines TRBV28 with TRBJ1-1, with 8 bases fitting TRBD1. This CDR3 has 16 amino acids. Germline loops: CDR1 MDHEN, CDR2 SYDVKM. The trim removed 2 bases at V and 1 base at J, leaving 6 bases unmatched. The CDR3 spells CASSLIAGGPNTEAFF. In nucleotides, the CDR3 is TGTGCCAGCAGTTTAATCGCAGGGGGCCCGAACACTGAAGCTTTCTTT.

The chain is built from TRBV28 and TRBJ1-2; D perhaps matches TRBD1 (5 bases). V was trimmed by 10 bases and J by 3 bases, leaving 15 bases between them. This CDR3 is built from 13 residues. The V gene's germline CDR1 is MDHEN and CDR2 SYDVKM. The CDR3 loop is CATQPLGDYGYTF. The CDR3 nucleotides read TGTGCCACCCAACCCCTAGGGGACTATGGCTACACCTTC.